One and the same sample provided the 27 T cell receptor beta chains below, sequenced in a study of T cells in localized non-small cell lung cancer. Method: immunoSEQ multiplex PCR; TCRdb's copy keeps in-frame clones and lacks some. The sample shows almost 35,000 clones, about 92% of them seen only once. The source was peripheral blood, collected before any cancer treatment. All receptors come from a female donor of 60 years or more with stage I lung adenocarcinoma.

The rearrangement joins TRBV19 to TRBJ2-7; D may be TRBD1 (6 bases). This CDR3 has 16 residues. Germline assignment: CDR1 LNHDA and CDR2 SQIVND (reference sequence). V was pared by 6 bases and J by 7 bases, with 25 bases between. The CDR3 sequence: CASRPRDKSPLSEQYV. CDR3 DNA sequence: TGTGCCAGTAGGCCCCGGGACAAGAGTCCCTTATCGGAGCAGTACGTC.

Here the CDR3 reads CASSLQTKRGEAFF. In nucleotides, the CDR3 is TGCGCCAGCAGCCTACAAACAAAACGGGGTGAAGCTTTCTTT. The V and J genes are TRBV5-1 and TRBJ1-1; D call uncertain. Germline CDR1 reads SGHRS; CDR2 reads YFSETQ. V gave up 4 bases and J gave up 7 bases, with 17 bases separating them. The CDR3 runs to 14 residues.

The genes are TRBV28 and TRBJ1-2; no firm D call. Trimming left V 6 bases short and J 6 bases short, with 14 bases between. The CDR3 has 13 residues. Germline V lookup: CDR1 MDHEN, CDR2 SYDVKM. The CDR3 spells CASRTELAHGYTF. The DNA of the CDR3 is TGTGCCAGCAGAACAGAGCTGGCCCATGGCTACACCTTC.

The gene calls are TRBV7-3 and TRBJ2-5; D unresolved. The CDR3 spans 13 residues. Germline lookup yields CDR1 SGHTA and CDR2 FQGTGA. V gave up 5 bases and J gave up 5 bases, with 12 bases separating them. The CDR3 loop is CASSPGATETQYF. CDR3 nucleotide sequence: TGTGCCAGCAGCCCTGGTGCAACCGAGACCCAGTACTTC.

The rearrangement links TRBV28 to TRBJ1-2, with D maybe TRBD1 (5 bases). V lost 2 bases, J lost 4 bases, and 8 bases lay in between. This CDR3 contains 13 residues. Germline-derived CDR1 and CDR2 are MDHEN and SYDVKM. The CDR3 DNA follows: TGTGCCAGCAGTTTACAGGGAGGCTATGGCTACACCTTC. Translated, it gives CASSLQGGYGYTF.

This rearrangement joins TRBV5-6 to TRBJ1-2; TRBD1 might be the D (6 bases). Germline values: CDR1 SGHDT, CDR2 YYEEEE. V was clipped by 0 bases and J by 8 bases, with 11 bases between them. The CDR3 contains 13 residues. This chain's CDR3 is CASSLVSGDGYTF. The CDR3 nucleotides are TGTGCCAGCAGCTTGGTATCAGGGGACGGCTACACCTTC.

This chain links TRBV27 with TRBJ2-3, with 8 nucleotides matching TRBD1. CDR1 is MNHEY, CDR2 SMNVEV, per germline (reference sequence). J lost 3 bases, V lost 8 bases, and 13 bases had no gene match. The CDR3 is 16 residues long. The CDR3 DNA reads TGTGCCAGCCGTCTGTTGCGGACAGGGAAGACAGATACGCAGTATTTT. This encodes CASRLLRTGKTDTQYF.

The V call is TRBV25-1, the J call TRBJ2-3; weak D call: TRBD1 (5 bases). CDR1 and CDR2 (germline): MGHDK, SYGVNS. The CDR3 runs to 15 residues. The ends were cut back, 4 bases at V and 2 bases at J, with 13 bases in the middle. CDR3 in DNA: TGTGCCAGCAGTGCGGACACGATATCCACAGATACGCAGTATTTT. Encoded protein: CASSADTISTDTQYF.

The gene calls are TRBV7-2 and TRBJ2-2, with D perhaps TRBD2 (5 bases). V lost 5 bases to trimming and J lost 6 bases, with 10 bases between them. The CDR3 sequence is 13 residues long. The germline CDR1 and CDR2 sequences are SGHTA and FQGNSA. The CDR3 spells CASSRRMSGELFF. The CDR3 DNA follows: TGTGCCAGCAGCCGGAGGATGTCCGGGGAGCTGTTTTTT.

V and J are TRBV19 and TRBJ1-5, with 10 positions matching TRBD1. Trimming at V came to 3 bases and at J to 5 bases, leaving 4 bases not matched to a gene. The CDR3 has 15 amino acids. The germline CDR1 and CDR2 sequences are LNHDA and SQIVND (reference sequence). As DNA, the CDR3 is TGTGCCAGTAGTATGGGACAGGGGATACATCAGCCCCAGCATTTT. It codes for CASSMGQGIHQPQHF.

The V and J genes are TRBV28 and TRBJ1-1; no reliable D call. V shed 5 bases and J shed 0 bases, with 4 bases lying between them. CDR1 MDHEN and CDR2 SYDVKM come from the germline V gene. This CDR3 has 12 amino acids. The CDR3 is CASSPVNTEAFF. The DNA of the CDR3 is TGTGCCAGCAGTCCGGTGAACACTGAAGCTTTCTTT.

The chain joins TRBV25-1 to TRBJ1-4; D not certain. V lost 4 bases to trimming and J lost 4 bases, with 10 bases between them. The CDR3 has 14 residues. CDR1 MGHDK and CDR2 SYGVNS come from the germline V gene. As DNA, the CDR3 is TGTGCCAGCAGTGGGGGAGGTAGTAATGAAAAACTGTTTTTT. Translation gives CASSGGGSNEKLFF.

This rearrangement joins TRBV4-1 to TRBJ2-1; 12 bases are shared with TRBD2. The CDR3 covers 17 residues. The germline gives CDR1 MGHRA, CDR2 YSYEKL. V shed 0 bases, J shed 6 bases, and the junction held 6 bases outside the gene matches. The CDR3 DNA is TGCGCCAGCAGCCAAGATAGACTAGCGGGAGTAGGCAATGAGCAGTTCTTC. This translates into CASSQDRLAGVGNEQFF.

The chain is built from TRBV7-3 and TRBJ2-7, with D perhaps matching TRBD1 (6 bases). This CDR3 is built from 14 residues. The germline gives CDR1 SGHTA, CDR2 FQGTGA. Trimming removed 2 bases at V and 2 bases at J, with 10 bases between. The CDR3 bases are TGTGCCAGCAGCTTAGGGGGACACGCCTACGAGCAGTACTTC. Translated, it gives CASSLGGHAYEQYF.

V gene TRBV4-1 combines with J gene TRBJ2-5; no definite D call. Per germline, CDR1 MGHRA and CDR2 YSYEKL. CDR3 size: 13 residues. V lost 1 base and J lost 5, with 8 bases in between. As DNA, the CDR3 is TGCGCCAGCAGCCAAGGCCAAAGGGAGACCCAGTACTTC. Its protein is CASSQGQRETQYF.

This chain joins TRBV11-2 and TRBJ2-2, with D possibly matching TRBD1 (6 bases). The CDR3 totals 14 residues. Germline values: CDR1 SGHAT, CDR2 FQNNGV. Trimming removed 5 bases at V and 5 bases at J, with 12 bases between. The CDR3, as DNA: TGTGCCAGCAGCGTCTACAGGGAAACCGGGGAGCTGTTTTTT. This codes for CASSVYRETGELFF.

The V call is TRBV25-1, the J call TRBJ1-1; D is ambiguous. This CDR3 has 13 amino acids. The germline V and J ends were trimmed by 2 bases and 1 base, with 5 bases remaining between them. Germline V lookup: CDR1 MGHDK, CDR2 SYGVNS. Here the CDR3 DNA reads TGTGCCAGCAGTGAACCGGGGAACACTGAAGCTTTCTTT. It translates to CASSEPGNTEAFF.

This chain connects TRBV7-2 to TRBJ2-3; TRBD1 aligns across 7 bases. Germline V gene lookup returns CDR1 SGHTA and CDR2 FQGNSA. The ends lost 4 bases at V and 1 base at J; junction bases unmatched: 5. This CDR3 contains 15 residues. CDR3 protein: CASSSPTGRTDTQYF. DNA for the CDR3: TGTGCCAGCAGCTCCCCGACAGGGCGCACAGATACGCAGTATTTT. Supplemented by reference TRBV7-2 and TRBJ2-3, the full variable domain reads GAGVSQSPSNKVTEKGKDVELRCDPISGHTALYWYRQSLGQGLEFLIYFQGNSAPDKSGLPSDRFSAERTGGSVSTLTIQRTQQEDSAVYLCASSSPTGRTDTQYFGPGTRLTVL.

The J gene is TRBJ2-1, the V gene TRBV7-3; 9 bases are a match to TRBD2. This CDR3 contains 15 residues. After removal of 4 bases from V and 4 bases from J, the junction contained 5 bases not matched to a gene. Germline CDR1 SGHTA, CDR2 FQGTGA. CDR3 DNA sequence: TGTGCCAGCAGCTCCTCAGCGGGGGGTTACAATGAGCAGTTCTTC. The encoded protein is CASSSSAGGYNEQFF.

The chain combines TRBV29-1 with TRBJ1-1, with D perhaps matching TRBD1 (5 bases). The germline V gene has CDR1 SQVTM and CDR2 ANQGSEA. Trimming took off 5 bases at V and 5 bases at J, with 12 bases between the two ends. The CDR3 is 12 amino acids. The CDR3 DNA reads as TGCAGCGTTTTTAGGGGAAAGACTGAAGCTTTCTTT. It encodes CSVFRGKTEAFF. Using reference TRBV29-1 and TRBJ1-1 for the parts outside the CDR3, the full variable domain is SAVISQKPSRDICQRGTSLTIQCQVDSQVTMMFWYRQQPGQSLTLIATANQGSEATYESGFVIDKFPISRPNLTFSTLTVSNMSPEDSSIYLCSVFRGKTEAFFGQGTRLTVV.

The V call is TRBV6-1, the J call TRBJ1-2; tentative D call: TRBD1 (5 bases). The ends were cut back, 6 bases at V and 8 bases at J, with 16 bases in the middle. The CDR3 runs to 13 residues. The germline CDR1 and CDR2 sequences are MNHNS and SASEGT. CDR3 in DNA: TGTGCCAGCAGGAGGGAGGGCGAGGGGGGCTACACCTTC. Its translation is CASRREGEGGYTF.

The chain links TRBV4-1 to TRBJ1-6; D remains unclear. Looked up from germline, CDR1 is MGHRA and CDR2 is YSYEKL. The CDR3 spans 15 residues. The V and J ends lost 0 bases and 4 bases respectively, with 7 bases between them. CDR3 amino acids: CASSQEMGYNSPLHF. CDR3 DNA sequence: TGCGCCAGCAGCCAAGAGATGGGTTATAATTCACCCCTCCACTTT.

The chain has TRBV18 and TRBJ2-3; no clear D gene. This CDR3 is 12 amino acids long. Germline V gene sequence: CDR1 KGHSH, CDR2 LQKENI. V was pared by 4 bases and J by 4 bases, with 6 bases between. Here the CDR3 DNA reads TGTGCCAGCTCACTCGAGGCAGATACGCAGTATTTT. Protein sequence: CASSLEADTQYF.

The rearrangement links TRBV9 to TRBJ1-2; 7 bases are shared with TRBD1. This CDR3 is 12 amino acids long. Germline V CDR1 and CDR2: SGDLS, YYNGEE. Germline trimming cut 3 bases from V and 10 bases from J; bases unmatched to any gene: 6. CDR3 coding DNA: TGTGCCAGCAGCGCCTCAGACAGGGCCTACACCTTC. Translating gives CASSASDRAYTF.

This clone showed up just once. V gene TRBV11-3 combines with J gene TRBJ2-3, with a tentative D call TRBD2 (6 bases). V was cut by 1 base and J by 3 bases, with 14 bases left in between. The CDR3 sequence is 16 residues long. CDR1 and CDR2 from the germline V gene are SGHNT and YENEEA. For the CDR3, the DNA is TGTGCCAGCAGCTTAGGTTGGGCAGGGAGGACAGATACGCAGTATTTT. It yields the protein CASSLGWAGRTDTQYF.

The chain employs TRBV11-3 and TRBJ2-5, with D possibly TRBD2 on 5 matching bases. Germline V gene sequence: CDR1 SGHNT, CDR2 YENEEA. Trimming left V 3 bases short and J 3 bases short, with 17 bases between. This CDR3 comprises 16 residues. The DNA of the CDR3 is TGTGCCAGCAGCTTCGTACTAGACCGACTTAAAGAGACCCAGTACTTC. The encoded protein is CASSFVLDRLKETQYF.

The V call is TRBV19, the J call TRBJ2-6; D may be TRBD2 (6 bases). Trimming took off 7 bases at V and 9 bases at J, with 19 bases between the two ends. Germline CDR1 LNHDA, CDR2 SQIVND (reference sequence). The CDR3 covers 15 residues. For the CDR3, the DNA is TGTGCCAGTACTGACGGGGGTGGGATAGTCAACGTCCTGACTTTC. This codes for CASTDGGGIVNVLTF. The full variable domain, with the rest looked up from reference TRBV19 and TRBJ2-6, is DGGITQSPKYLFRKEGQNVTLSCEQNLNHDAMYWYRQDPGQGLRLIYYSQIVNDFQKGDIAEGYSVSREKKESFPLTVTSAQKNPTAFYLCASTDGGGIVNVLTFGAGSRLTVL.